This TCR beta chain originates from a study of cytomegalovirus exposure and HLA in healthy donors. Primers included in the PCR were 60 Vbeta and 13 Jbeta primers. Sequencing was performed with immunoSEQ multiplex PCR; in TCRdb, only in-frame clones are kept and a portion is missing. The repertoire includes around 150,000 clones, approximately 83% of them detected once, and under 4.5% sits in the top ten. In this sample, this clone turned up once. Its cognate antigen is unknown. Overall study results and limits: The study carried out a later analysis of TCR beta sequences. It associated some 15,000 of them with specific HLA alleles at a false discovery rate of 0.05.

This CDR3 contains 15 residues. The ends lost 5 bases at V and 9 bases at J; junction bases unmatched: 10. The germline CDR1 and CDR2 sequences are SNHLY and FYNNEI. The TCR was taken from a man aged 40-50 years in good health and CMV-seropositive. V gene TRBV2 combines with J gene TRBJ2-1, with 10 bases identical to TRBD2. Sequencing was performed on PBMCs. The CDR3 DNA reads TGTGCCAGCAGTCGTTCGGCTAGCGGGAGCCGTGAGCAGTTCTTC. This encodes CASSRSASGSREQFF.